The 6 T cell receptor beta chains reported below all come from one sample, sequenced in a study of T cell changes during pregnancy in multiple sclerosis. Data came from immunoSEQ multiplex PCR; TCRdb stores just in-frame clones and leaves some out. This table has approximately 60,000 clones, approximately 90% appearing once. The sample was peripheral blood, taken after pregnancy. The receptors originated from a female donor in good health, enrolled as a control in a pregnancy study.

V usage is TRBV10-2 and J usage is TRBJ2-3; 9 bases match TRBD1. The CDR3 is 15 amino acids. Germline CDR1 is WSHSY and CDR2 is SAAADI. V gave up 5 bases and J gave up 3 bases; unmatched junction bases: 6. The DNA of the CDR3 is TGCGCCAGCAGTAAAGGACAGGGGAATACAGATACGCAGTATTTT. Translating it yields CASSKGQGNTDTQYF.

The V gene is TRBV2, the J gene TRBJ2-2, with TRBD1 as a possible D gene (5 bases). Germline V gives CDR1 SNHLY, CDR2 FYNNEI. The CDR3 totals 15 residues. V lost 7 bases and J 2 bases, leaving 14 bases between the germline ends. CDR3 in DNA: TGTGCCAGCACCGGTCGGACAACCAACACCGGGGAGCTGTTTTTT. Amino acids: CASTGRTTNTGELFF.

The chain links TRBV5-6 to TRBJ2-3, with D possibly being TRBD2 (6 bases). Germline CDR1 and CDR2: SGHDT and YYEEEE. The CDR3 sequence is 14 residues long. Between the trimmed V and J ends, which lost 2 bases and 8 bases, there was a span of 15 bases. The CDR3 loop is CASSFGGIVGTQYF. The CDR3 region has the DNA TGTGCCAGCAGCTTTGGGGGGATAGTAGGTACGCAGTATTTT. Full variable domain (missing parts from reference TRBV5-6 and TRBJ2-3): DAGVTQSPTHLIKTRGQQVTLRCSPKSGHDTVSWYQQALGQGPQFIFQYYEEEERQRGNFPDRFSGHQFPNYSSELNVNALLLGDSALYLCASSFGGIVGTQYFGPGTRLTVL.

The chain combines TRBV7-2 with TRBJ2-7, with D possibly being TRBD1 (5 bases). The V gene lost 5 bases and the J gene lost 6 bases, with 20 bases spanning the gap. Germline V gene lookup returns CDR1 SGHTA and CDR2 FQGNSA. This CDR3 spans 15 amino acids. The CDR3 DNA is TGTGCCAGCAGCCCAGGGCCCAGTTCAGGCCCCGAGCAGTACTTC. This codes for CASSPGPSSGPEQYF.

In its sample, this clone was seen a few times. The chain combines TRBV19 with TRBJ1-5; TRBD1 might be the D (6 bases). Germline loops: CDR1 LNHDA, CDR2 SQIVND (reference sequence). The CDR3 is 16 amino acids. Trimming pared 5 bases from V and 3 bases from J, leaving 17 bases between. The CDR3, as DNA: TGTGCCAGTAGTTTCGACAGGATTCCAATCAATCAGCCCCAGCATTTT. Translated: CASSFDRIPINQPQHF. The variable domain in full, completed from reference TRBV19 and TRBJ1-5, reads DGGITQSPKYLFRKEGQNVTLSCEQNLNHDAMYWYRQDPGQGLRLIYYSQIVNDFQKGDIAEGYSVSREKKESFPLTVTSAQKNPTAFYLCASSFDRIPINQPQHFGDGTRLSIL.

The chain uses TRBV5-1 and TRBJ2-3; 11 nucleotides line up with TRBD2. The CDR3 loop spans 15 amino acids. V gave up 6 bases and J gave up 1 base; unmatched junction bases: 4. CDR1 and CDR2 (germline): SGHRS, YFSETQ. CDR3 nucleotides: TGCGCCAGCACCTTAGCGGGAGGGGGCACAGATACGCAGTATTTT. Amino acids: CASTLAGGGTDTQYF.